The clone carrying this TCR beta chain was seen at least ten times. Its antigen is as yet unknown. The source of the sample is a study of T-cell memory formation after mild COVID-19. Points from the study as a whole: Detection of some responders pre-infection suggested pre-existing cross-reactive memory T cells participated.

Employing constant-segment primers, 5'RACE generated TCR alpha and TCR beta cDNA libraries bearing sample barcodes and UMIs. TCRdb re-analysed the 5' RACE reads in MiXCR, keeping a single row per CDR3 protein. The sample carries 250,000 or so distinct CDR3 sequences, roughly a tenth recorded once. V was trimmed by 1 base and J by 3 bases, leaving 15 bases between them. This CDR3 region has 16 residues. CDR1 and CDR2 (germline): SGHRS, YFSETQ. Sequencing was done on a sample of PBMCs or a T cell subset sorted from them (not recorded which). This receptor was identified in a young man who had mild COVID-19 (a few samples of this study predate the infection). Cell type and time point are not known. The chain has TRBV5-1 and TRBJ2-3, with D tentatively TRBD2 (5 bases). The CDR3: CASSLPTISLTDTQYF. Written as DNA, the CDR3 is TGCGCCAGCAGCTTGCCGACTATCTCGCTTACAGATACGCAGTATTTT. The whole variable domain, remainder taken from reference TRBV5-1 and TRBJ2-3, is KAGVTQTPRYLIKTRGQQVTLSCSPISGHRSVSWYQQTPGQGLQFLFEYFSETQRNKGNFPGRFSGRQFSNSRSEMNVSTLELGDSALYLCASSLPTISLTDTQYFGPGTRLTVL.